These 9 T cell receptor beta chains originate from one sample sequenced in a study of blood T cell repertoires in COVID-19. Sequenced by immunoSEQ multiplex PCR; TCRdb stores in-frame clones only, minus some. The sample consists of just over 300,000 clones, 89% of them appearing once. Input material: peripheral blood. These TCRs come from a young woman with COVID-19, enrolled during active disease.

This chain connects TRBV5-4 to TRBJ2-7; no firm D call. Trimming shortened V by 0 bases and J by 2 bases, and 6 bases separated the two germline ends. The V gene's germline CDR1 is SGHNT and CDR2 YYREEE (reference sequence). CDR3 length equals 13 residues. The CDR3 loop is CASSLDGAYEQYF. The CDR3 nucleotides are TGTGCCAGCAGCTTGGACGGAGCCTACGAGCAGTACTTC. Full variable domain (missing parts from reference TRBV5-4 and TRBJ2-7): ETGVTQSPTHLIKTRGQQVTLRCSSQSGHNTVSWYQQALGQGPQFIFQYYREEENGRGNFPPRFSGLQFPNYSSELNVNALELDDSALYLCASSLDGAYEQYFGPGTRLTVT.

The rearrangement links TRBV7-2 to TRBJ1-1, with D uncertain. Trimming cost V 5 bases and J 0 bases, with 22 bases left between them. Germline assignment: CDR1 SGHTA and CDR2 FQGNSA. This CDR3 is 18 amino acids long. CDR3 DNA sequence: TGTGCCAGCAGCCCAAACGAGGGTAGGAACAACATGAACACTGAAGCTTTCTTT. Its protein is CASSPNEGRNNMNTEAFF.

A few counts support this clone. The gene calls are TRBV15 and TRBJ2-1; 8 nucleotides align to TRBD2. Germline V gives CDR1 LNHNV, CDR2 YYDKDF (reference sequence). This CDR3 is built from 15 residues. With V trimmed by 8 bases and J by 4 bases, 10 bases remained unmatched. The CDR3 is CATSSGSGTYNEQFF. The CDR3 region has the DNA TGTGCCACCTCCTCGGGTAGCGGGACGTACAATGAGCAGTTCTTC.

This chain links TRBV29-1 with TRBJ1-1; D is uncertain. Germline-derived CDR1 and CDR2 are SQVTM and ANQGSEA. This CDR3 spans 11 amino acids. V was shortened by 8 bases and J by 1 base, with 8 bases between the two germline ends. The CDR3 spells CSIIQNTEAFF. For the CDR3, the DNA is TGCAGCATCATACAGAACACTGAAGCTTTCTTT.

The chain is built from TRBV28 and TRBJ2-2, with 7 bases aligning to TRBD1. V lost 4 bases and J lost 6; bases outside the gene matches: 11. This CDR3 has 16 amino acids. Germline V gene data show CDR1 as MDHEN and CDR2 as SYDVKM. In DNA, the CDR3 is TGTGCCAGCAGTTCAACAGGGGCCCCCCCCGCCGGGGAGCTGTTTTTT. Residues: CASSSTGAPPAGELFF.

CDR3 protein: CASSYGQGASGNTIYF. CDR3 sequence (DNA): TGTGCCAGCAGTTACGGACAGGGGGCCAGTGGAAACACCATATATTTT. The chain has TRBV6-5 and TRBJ1-3, with TRBD1 matching over 11 bases. The length of the CDR3 is 16 residues. Germline V gives CDR1 MNHEY, CDR2 SVGAGI. J was trimmed by 3 bases and V by 2 bases; bases with no gene match: 3.

The chain recombines TRBV19 with TRBJ2-2; 8 bases match TRBD1. Germline loops: CDR1 LNHDA, CDR2 SQIVND (reference sequence). This CDR3 contains 15 residues. V gave up 3 bases and J gave up 0 bases; unmatched junction bases: 0. In DNA form, the CDR3 reads TGTGCCAGTAGTATGGACAGGGCGAACACCGGGGAGCTGTTTTTT. It yields the protein CASSMDRANTGELFF.

V and J are TRBV6-4 and TRBJ1-1; D remains unclear. Germline-derived CDR1 and CDR2 are MRHNA and SNTAGT. This CDR3 spans 13 amino acids. Trimming took 3 bases from V and 0 from J, leaving 5 bases between them. This CDR3 is CASSEEMNTEAFF. DNA for the CDR3: TGTGCCAGCAGTGAGGAGATGAACACTGAAGCTTTCTTT.

The chain carries TRBV5-1 and TRBJ2-2; 7 bases fit TRBD1. CDR1 is SGHRS and CDR2 is YFSETQ in the germline V gene. CDR3 length: 17 residues. The V and J ends lost 1 base and 4 bases, in that order; junction bases with no gene match: 10. Here the CDR3 DNA reads TGCGCCAGCAGCTTGCTTCCGCGGACAGGAACCACCGGGGAGCTGTTTTTT. Protein: CASSLLPRTGTTGELFF.